This T cell receptor beta chain emerged from a study of cytotoxic CD8 clonotypes in ibrutinib-treated CLL (dated by TCRdb to the early 2020s). Notes on the research overall: The cohort had some eleven relapsed/refractory and approximately 15 treatment-naive patients; some 17 were IGHV unmutated. An average of roughly 270,000 productive templates and some 100,000 productive rearrangements was obtained per sample. Response samples were taken after a median of 12 months on treatment, ranging from about 6 to 40 months. Responses were partial in around 25 patients and complete in 2; after median around 65 months follow-up, some 15 stayed in remission and about twelve progressed. Longitudinal samples were available for about 30% of the 86 trial participants. Cryopreserved peripheral blood mononuclear cells were collected before treatment, at response, and at either disease progression or sustained remission.

A MiSeq instrument was used for deep resolution sequencing, which targeted depths ranging from 1 in 1 million up to 1 in 200,000 T cells, with coverage averaging 10x for each clonotype. TCR beta libraries were generated with the immunoSEQ hsTCRB Kit. As for how the authors treated the data: Data were analyzed with ImmunoSEQ Data Assistant and ImmunoSEQ Analyzer, with V, D and J genes assigned per IMGT definitions. Clonality, which ranges from 0 to 1, was calculated by subtracting the normalized Shannon entropy of productive rearrangement frequencies from one. Public clonotype analysis was restricted to overrepresented clonotypes comprising at least 0.05% of each patient's repertoire. Thirteen age-matched healthy donor repertoires from immuneACCESS served as clonality controls. What TCRdb holds here is the immuneACCESS table cut down to in-frame rearrangements. Part of the clones is not present; checked against another copy, under half of the missing clones reflect an unresolved V gene, and the others are unexplained. That table gives V, J and clone size, and the DNA gave D and trimming. The sample table shows 30,000 or so clones, and around three fifths are seen once. The top ten hold 11% to 15% of the sample.

On this clone: Its cognate antigen has yet to be identified. The record has no base qualities; no much larger clone is one base away.

Roughly 2.2 micrograms of genomic DNA were extracted from cryopreserved PBMCs for TCR beta library preparation. Longitudinal blood samples from CLL patients on ibrutinib monotherapy underwent high-throughput TCR beta sequencing. The patients took part in an open-label, single-center phase 2 trial of ibrutinib monotherapy. Inclusive of the bounding cysteine and phenylalanine, the CDR3 is 11 residues long. The DNA shown is the 33-base CDR3, in frame from base 1. Relative to germline, V is 7 bases shorter and J is 11 bases shorter, with 15 bases between their ends. According to the germline V gene (reference sequence), CDR1 reads LNHDA and CDR2 reads SQIVND. Findings and caveats that apply to the study as a whole: At baseline, clonality was higher than in age-matched healthy donors and showed a strong correlation with circulating CD8+ T-cell counts. An increase in clonality was observed at ibrutinib response, with clonality remaining stable during sustained remission and falling back toward baseline at progression. Sampling times were not matched between patients in sustained remission and patients whose disease was progressing, and lymph node repertoires were not examined. Public clonotypes were rare and either shrank or stayed stable during treatment, and the rise in clonality at ibrutinib response reflected expansion of private clonotypes.

Recombination linked TRBV19 to TRBJ2-7; no D gene is confidently identified. This material consisted of PBMCs, taken before ibrutinib treatment. The TCR sequence derives from a human donor with chronic lymphocytic leukemia. At the DNA level, the sequence is TGTGCCAGTATAATCGGGCAGCTTAAGTACTTC. Translated, it reads CASIIGQLKYF.